A selection of T cell receptor beta chains follows, all from one sample in a study of early T cells in non-severe SARS-CoV-2 infection. In TCRdb, the 5' RACE reads were re-called with MiXCR into one record per CDR3 protein. The sample gives around 80,000 distinct CDR3 sequences, approximately 12% of which show up once; about 3.5% is in the top ten. The material sequenced was whole blood. These receptors all come from an adult who was a healthcare worker with PCR-confirmed SARS-CoV-2 infection or an uninfected control (not recorded which). Each CDR3 is given with its conserved first and last residue. A D gene is named only where the DNA matches it firmly. Some rows mark clone size as missing; the rest say once, few, many or name a class of expanded clone.

v_gene	abundance	j_gene	d_gene	CDR3aa	CDR3nt
TRBV6-1	many	TRBJ2-5	-	CASSRDLQETQYF	TGTGCCAGCAGTAGGGATCTCCAAGAGACCCAGTACTTC
TRBV15	few	TRBJ2-3	TRBD2	CATSYSGSASTDTQYF	TGTGCCACCAGCTATAGCGGGAGCGCTAGCACAGATACGCAGTATTTT
TRBV5-1	many	TRBJ1-1	-	CASMAQRLNTEAFF	TGCGCCAGCATGGCACAGAGACTGAACACTGAAGCTTTCTTT
TRBV28	-	TRBJ2-3	TRBD2	CASSLTGGFADTQYF	TGTGCCAGCAGTTTAACGGGAGGGTTCGCAGATACGCAGTATTTT
TRBV11-2	many	TRBJ2-3	TRBD2	CASSFVSGTHIHTQYF	TGTGCCAGCAGCTTTGTTAGCGGGACGCACATCCATACGCAGTATTTT
TRBV25-1	-	TRBJ2-7	TRBD1	CASSAGQAAYEQYF	TGTGCCAGCAGTGCAGGACAGGCCGCCTACGAGCAGTACTTC
TRBV13	many	TRBJ1-2	-	CASSQSNYGYTF	TGTGCCAGCAGCCAGAGTAACTATGGCTACACCTTC
TRBV11-2	few	TRBJ2-3	TRBD2	CASSLGTRADTQYF	TGTGCCAGCAGCTTGGGGACTAGGGCAGATACGCAGTATTTT
TRBV11-2	many	TRBJ2-1	TRBD2	CASSPRLAGEPYNEQFF	TGTGCCAGCAGCCCGAGACTAGCGGGAGAACCTTACAATGAGCAGTTCTTC
TRBV11-1	few	TRBJ2-7	-	CASSSRTATYEQYF	TGTGCCAGCAGCTCAAGGACCGCAACCTACGAGCAGTACTTC
TRBV10-2	many	TRBJ2-3	-	CASSEAGGTDTQYF	TGCGCCAGCAGTGAGGCAGGGGGCACAGATACGCAGTATTTT
TRBV28	-	TRBJ1-2	-	CASSDNNYGYTF	TGTGCCAGCAGTGACAATAACTATGGCTACACCTTC
TRBV2	few	TRBJ2-7	-	CASRGGPGSYEQYF	TGTGCCAGCAGAGGCGGCCCCGGCTCCTACGAGCAGTACTTC
TRBV12-3/TRBV12-4	once	TRBJ1-5	TRBD1	CASRGQALSNQPQHF	TGTGCCAGCAGGGGACAGGCCCTTAGCAATCAGCCCCAGCATTTT
TRBV20-1	many	TRBJ2-7	TRBD2	CGLAGGASYEQYF	TGCGGGCTAGCGGGAGGGGCCTCCTACGAGCAGTACTTC
TRBV7-2	-	TRBJ2-7	-	CASSALGGGLSYEQYF	TGTGCCAGCAGCGCCCTAGGGGGAGGCCTCTCCTACGAGCAGTACTTC
TRBV7-8	few	TRBJ2-3	-	CASSPETSTDTQYF	TGTGCCAGCAGCCCTGAGACTAGCACAGATACGCAGTATTTT
TRBV5-1	few	TRBJ1-1	-	CASSRAGVGTEAFF	TGCGCCAGCAGCAGAGCAGGGGTAGGCACTGAAGCTTTCTTT
TRBV20-1	few	TRBJ2-1	-	CSGRTDIYNEQFF	TGCAGTGGGCGGACAGATATCTACAATGAGCAGTTCTTC
TRBV7-9	-	TRBJ1-5	TRBD1	CASSLEGGGEEPQHF	TGTGCCAGCAGCTTAGAGGGAGGGGGCGAAGAGCCCCAGCATTTT
TRBV7-9	many	TRBJ1-6	-	CASSPAGPPPNSPLHF	TGTGCCAGCAGCCCCGCCGGCCCACCTCCCAATTCACCCCTCCACTTT
TRBV27	-	TRBJ2-2	-	CASRGSRTGELFF	TGTGCCAGCAGGGGGTCGAGGACCGGGGAGCTGTTTTTT
TRBV3-1	many	TRBJ1-6	-	CASSPYEGPLHF	TGTGCCAGCAGCCCCTACGAGGGACCCCTCCACTTT
TRBV29-1	few	TRBJ2-7	-	CSGGTDLPNEQYF	TGCAGCGGAGGGACGGACCTTCCTAACGAGCAGTACTTC
TRBV27	few	TRBJ2-1	-	CASSWTSLGGYEQFF	TGTGCCAGCAGTTGGACTTCCCTGGGCGGATATGAGCAGTTCTTC
TRBV20-1	few	TRBJ2-3	-	CSAKDWTGGPDTQYF	TGCAGTGCTAAGGATTGGACTGGAGGCCCAGATACGCAGTATTTT
TRBV4-2	many	TRBJ2-7	TRBD2	CASSQDGSGTHYEQYF	TGTGCCAGCAGCCAAGATGGGAGCGGGACGCACTACGAGCAGTACTTC
TRBV20-1	-	TRBJ2-7	-	CSARSRRGSYEQYF	TGCAGTGCTAGGTCGAGGAGAGGCTCCTACGAGCAGTACTTC
TRBV5-1	-	TRBJ2-7	-	CASSLDGTVYEQYF	TGCGCCAGCAGCTTGGACGGGACGGTCTACGAGCAGTACTTC
TRBV7-8	-	TRBJ1-4	-	CASSSTEGSEKLFF	TGTGCCAGCAGCTCGACAGAGGGAAGTGAAAAACTGTTTTTT
TRBV11-2	-	TRBJ2-1	-	CASSLDEGSYNEQFF	TGTGCCAGCAGCTTAGATGAAGGCTCCTACAATGAGCAGTTCTTC
TRBV5-1	few	TRBJ2-7	-	CASSSVRDHEQYF	TGCGCCAGCAGCTCTGTACGGGACCACGAGCAGTACTTC
TRBV30	-	TRBJ1-5	-	CAWSATGGNQPQHF	TGTGCCTGGAGTGCGACCGGAGGAAATCAGCCCCAGCATTTT
TRBV19	-	TRBJ1-5	TRBD1	CASTPGQGFSNQPQHF	TGTGCCAGTACCCCGGGACAGGGGTTTAGCAATCAGCCCCAGCATTTT
TRBV20-1	many	TRBJ2-3	-	CSAITDTDTQYF	TGCAGTGCTATAACTGACACAGATACGCAGTATTTT
TRBV7-9	-	TRBJ2-3	-	CASSPLAQRDTQYF	TGTGCCAGCAGCCCCTTGGCGCAGAGAGATACGCAGTATTTT
TRBV9	-	TRBJ2-5	TRBD2	CASSVGSGRLQETQYF	TGTGCCAGCAGCGTAGGTAGCGGGAGGCTTCAAGAGACCCAGTACTTC
TRBV27	few	TRBJ1-2	-	CASSFLSGDYGYTF	TGTGCCAGCAGTTTTCTGTCGGGGGATTATGGCTACACCTTC
TRBV6-1	few	TRBJ1-2	-	CASSQGQNINYGYTF	TGTGCCAGCAGCCAAGGGCAGAACATTAACTATGGCTACACCTTC